This TCR beta chain was obtained from a study of blood T cell repertoires in COVID-19. On the study more broadly: Acute and convalescent COVID-19 specimens originated in the United States, Italy and Spain. Nucleic acid was either cDNA or gDNA, and it came from T cells, B-cell-depleted T cells, or PBMCs.

The V end was cut by 6 bases, the J end by 2 bases, with 14 bases between. Germline CDR1 is SNHLY and CDR2 is FYNNEI. CDR3 length: 15 amino acids. Original processing notes: Amplification of reference gene primers provided the estimated nucleated cell counts. Sequenced by immunoSEQ multiplex PCR; TCRdb stores in-frame clones only, minus some. The V and J calls and clone size come from that table; D and trimming were worked out from the DNA. This sample has under 300,000 clones, with roughly 88% found just once. The sequenced sample was peripheral blood. The clonotype originates from an older man with acute or convalescent COVID-19. This chain uses TRBV2 with TRBJ2-1, with D possibly being TRBD1 (6 bases). CDR3 in DNA: TGTGCCAGCAGCCTCACCGGACAGCCCTACAATGAGCAGTTCTTC. Protein sequence: CASSLTGQPYNEQFF.